This entry features one TCR beta chain sequence. What it binds is unknown. A much larger clone lies a single base off, so this may be a read error. Then a second PCR, running roughly 6 to 12 cycles, was carried out with a sample-barcoded 5' primer and a J-beta primer mix. Unique molecular identifiers of 12 random nucleotides labeled each cDNA. TCRdb reprocessed the 5' RACE reads via MiXCR and lists one record per CDR3 protein. Found here are 870,000 or so distinct CDR3 sequences, around 28% of them singletons; the top ten hold about 18%. This record belongs to a study of blood T cells in healthy people across ages. Study results and caveats: From one million sequenced T cells, diversity estimates were lower bounds.

Peripheral blood from each donor was collected in a volume of 9.5 to 10 milliliters. Total RNA, at least 6 micrograms per sample, came from PBMCs. The receptor was derived from a woman at least 80 years old in good health. The material sequenced was blood.

The CDR3 nucleotides are TGTGCCAGCAGTCGTTGGGAGCGAAGGACCCAGTTCTTC. It yields the protein CASSRWERRTQFF. The V gene is TRBV28, the J gene TRBJ2-1; a weak D match, TRBD2 (5 bases). Between the trimmed V and J ends, which lost 5 bases and 13 bases, there was a span of 18 bases. Germline CDR1 is MDHEN and CDR2 is SYDVKM. The length of the CDR3 is 13 residues.